This passage covers 15 T cell receptor beta chains from one sample sequenced in a study of cytomegalovirus exposure and HLA in healthy donors. TCRdb's table, derived via immunoSEQ multiplex PCR, lists solely in-frame clones and lacks some. The sample lists some 120,000 clones, about 96% occurring once. The sequenced sample was PBMCs. The source is a man between 18 and 35 years old in good health and CMV-seronegative.

The chain employs TRBV4-3 and TRBJ2-2, with D possibly matching TRBD1 (5 bases). CDR1 and CDR2 from the germline V gene are LGHNA and YSLEER. This CDR3 comprises 17 residues. V was cut by 1 base and J by 3 bases, with 15 bases left in between. CDR3 sequence (DNA): TGCGCCAGCAGCCAAGTTTGGGGCGGCCTAGACACCGGGGAGCTGTTTTTT. Protein sequence: CASSQVWGGLDTGELFF.

This clone showed up just once. The chain employs TRBV9 and TRBJ2-1; a possible D gene is TRBD2 (6 bases). CDR3 length: 15 residues. Germline V CDR1 and CDR2: SGDLS, YYNGEE. V was pared by 0 bases and J by 7 bases, with 14 bases between. CDR3 coding DNA: TGTGCCAGCAGCGTAGCCGGGACTCCGACGAATGAGCAGTTCTTC. Its protein is CASSVAGTPTNEQFF.

V gene TRBV28 combines with J gene TRBJ2-7; 7 nucleotides match TRBD1. This CDR3 contains 15 residues. Trimming cost V 3 bases and J 1 base; bases outside gene matches: 6. Germline V lookup: CDR1 MDHEN, CDR2 SYDVKM. In DNA form, the CDR3 reads TGTGCCAGCAGTTTCGCGCCGGGACAGTCCTACGAGCAGTACTTC. Amino acid sequence: CASSFAPGQSYEQYF.

The chain uses TRBV19 and TRBJ2-2; D perhaps matches TRBD1 (6 bases). The CDR3 is 13 residues long. Looked up from germline, CDR1 is LNHDA and CDR2 is SQIVND (reference sequence). Trimming stripped 5 bases from V and 7 bases from J, with 11 bases between. DNA for the CDR3: TGTGCCAGTAGTCACAGGGCCGGCGGGGAGCTGTTTTTT. This translates into CASSHRAGGELFF.

The chain couples TRBV7-9 to TRBJ1-2; TRBD1 aligns across 7 bases. Germline loops: CDR1 SEHNR, CDR2 FQNEAQ (reference sequence). Trimming removed 2 bases from V and 4 bases from J; junction bases left unmatched: 7. CDR3 length: 15 residues. CDR3 in DNA: TGTGCCAGCAGCTTAAACAGGGGAGGAACCTATGGCTACACCTTC. This translates into CASSLNRGGTYGYTF.

The chain links TRBV5-4 to TRBJ2-7; 13 bases map to TRBD2. The CDR3 is 18 residues long. Germline trimming cut 3 bases from V and 0 bases from J; bases unmatched to any gene: 9. Germline V lookup: CDR1 SGHNT, CDR2 YYREEE (reference sequence). The CDR3 reads CASSSGLAGDPSSYEQYF. The CDR3 DNA follows: TGTGCCAGCAGCTCCGGACTAGCGGGAGACCCTAGCTCCTACGAGCAGTACTTC.

The V and J genes are TRBV7-2 and TRBJ1-3, with D unresolved. Trimming left V 1 base short and J 0 bases short, with 7 bases between. Germline V gene lookup returns CDR1 SGHTA and CDR2 FQGNSA. The CDR3 has 15 amino acids. The DNA of the CDR3 is TGTGCCAGCAGCTTAGTTGCAGGCTCTGGAAACACCATATATTTT. Its protein is CASSLVAGSGNTIYF.

The J gene is TRBJ2-7, the V gene TRBV5-1; tentatively, D is TRBD1 (6 bases). V gave up 3 bases and J gave up 6 bases, with 13 bases separating them. This CDR3 is 13 amino acids long. In germline, CDR1 is SGHRS, CDR2 YFSETQ. CDR3 nucleotide sequence: TGCGCCAGCAGCTCGGTTGGGGGCGTCGAGCAGTACTTC. This translates into CASSSVGGVEQYF. Using reference TRBV5-1 and TRBJ2-7 for the parts outside the CDR3, the full variable domain is KAGVTQTPRYLIKTRGQQVTLSCSPISGHRSVSWYQQTPGQGLQFLFEYFSETQRNKGNFPGRFSGRQFSNSRSEMNVSTLELGDSALYLCASSSVGGVEQYFGPGTRLTVT.

V gene TRBV7-9 combines with J gene TRBJ2-1, with D possibly being TRBD2 (5 bases). This CDR3 contains 14 residues. The germline CDR1 and CDR2 sequences are SEHNR and FQNEAQ (reference sequence). V was cut by 5 bases and J by 5 bases, with 13 bases left in between. CDR3: CASSPGFGHNEQFF. CDR3 bases: TGTGCCAGCAGCCCGGGGTTCGGCCACAATGAGCAGTTCTTC. The whole variable domain, filled in from reference TRBV7-9 and TRBJ2-1, reads DTGVSQNPRHKITKRGQNVTFRCDPISEHNRLYWYRQTLGQGPEFLTYFQNEAQLEKSRLLSDRFSAERPKGSFSTLEIQRTEQGDSAMYLCASSPGFGHNEQFFGPGTRLTVL.

This clone is a singleton in its sample. The chain is built from TRBV7-3 and TRBJ2-6, with TRBD1 matching 7 bases. The CDR3 contains 17 residues. Germline V gene data show CDR1 as SGHTA and CDR2 as FQGTGA. V lost 5 bases and J lost 1; bases outside the gene matches: 8. Here the CDR3 reads CASSPRTGASGANVLTF. In nucleotides, the CDR3 is TGTGCCAGCAGCCCAAGGACAGGCGCTTCTGGGGCCAACGTCCTGACTTTC.

The chain couples TRBV7-9 to TRBJ1-2; unclear D gene. With 1 base removed from V and 6 bases from J, the gap between germline ends came to 15 bases. The CDR3 is 15 amino acids. From germline, CDR1 is SEHNR and CDR2 FQNEAQ (reference sequence). CDR3 in amino acids: CASSLVPGNPNGYTF. In DNA, the CDR3 is TGTGCCAGCAGCTTAGTCCCAGGAAACCCGAATGGCTACACCTTC.

The chain links TRBV13 to TRBJ2-7; TRBD2 agrees at 10 bases. Germline V gene lookup returns CDR1 PRHDT and CDR2 FYEKMQ (reference sequence). The CDR3 consists of 15 residues. Losses at the gene ends were 5 bases for V and 1 base for J; bases not matched to a gene: 5. CDR3 nucleotide sequence: TGTGCCAGCAGCCCCAGCGGGAGGGGATCCTACGAGCAGTACTTC. This sequence encodes CASSPSGRGSYEQYF. Supplemented by reference TRBV13 and TRBJ2-7, the full variable domain reads AAGVIQSPRHLIKEKRETATLKCYPIPRHDTVYWYQQGPGQDPQFLISFYEKMQSDKGSIPDRFSAQQFSDYHSELNMSSLELGDSALYFCASSPSGRGSYEQYFGPGTRLTVT.

V gene TRBV7-2 combines with J gene TRBJ1-2; D is unclear. The V gene's germline CDR1 is SGHTA and CDR2 FQGNSA. V lost 2 bases to trimming and J lost 6 bases, with 10 bases between them. The CDR3 extends over 13 amino acids. This chain's CDR3 is CASSLRRVDGYTF. For the CDR3, the DNA is TGTGCCAGCAGCTTAAGGAGGGTCGATGGCTACACCTTC.

V and J are TRBV7-9 and TRBJ2-1; tentative D call: TRBD1 (5 bases). Germline CDR1 reads SEHNR; CDR2 reads FQNEAQ (reference sequence). V gave up 4 bases and J gave up 5 bases, with 12 bases separating them. The CDR3 consists of 14 residues. CDR3 DNA sequence: TGTGCCAGCAGCTCACAGGAATTTGACAATGAGCAGTTCTTC. Amino acid sequence: CASSSQEFDNEQFF.

This chain links TRBV28 with TRBJ2-1; 14 nucleotides agree with TRBD2. Germline-derived CDR1 and CDR2 are MDHEN and SYDVKM. This CDR3 contains 17 residues. J lost 5 bases, V lost 5 bases, and 8 bases had no gene match. CDR3 region: CASSLRGLAGVNNEQFF. The CDR3 region has the DNA TGTGCCAGCAGTCTTAGGGGACTAGCGGGAGTTAACAATGAGCAGTTCTTC.